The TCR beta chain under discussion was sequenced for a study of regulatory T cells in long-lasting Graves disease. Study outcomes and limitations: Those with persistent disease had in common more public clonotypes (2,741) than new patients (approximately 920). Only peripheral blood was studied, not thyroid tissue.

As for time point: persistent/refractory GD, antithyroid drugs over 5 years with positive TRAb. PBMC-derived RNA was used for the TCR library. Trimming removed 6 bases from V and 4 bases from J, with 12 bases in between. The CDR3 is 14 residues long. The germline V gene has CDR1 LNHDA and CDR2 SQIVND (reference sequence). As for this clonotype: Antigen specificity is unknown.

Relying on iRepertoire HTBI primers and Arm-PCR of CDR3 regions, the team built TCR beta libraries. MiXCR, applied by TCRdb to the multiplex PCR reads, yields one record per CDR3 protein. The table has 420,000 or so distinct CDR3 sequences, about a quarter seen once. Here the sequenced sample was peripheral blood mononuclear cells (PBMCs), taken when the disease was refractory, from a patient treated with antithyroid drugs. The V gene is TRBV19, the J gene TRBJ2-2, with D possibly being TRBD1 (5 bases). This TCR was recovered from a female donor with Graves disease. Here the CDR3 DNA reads TGTGCCAGTAGCAGGGTACAGGCCACCGGGGAGCTGTTTTTT. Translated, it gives CASSRVQATGELFF.